This T cell receptor (beta chain) was profiled in a study of Ad26.COV2.S vaccination and SARS-CoV-2 variants. Study results and limitations: Vaccinees reportedly had broad spike-specific CD8+ and CD4+ T cell responses. Breadth of non-spike TCRs did not differ between vaccinees and placebo recipients. It is possible that the TCR breadth and depth analyses underestimated the total T cell responses. While placebo recipients had lower spike-specific TCR breadth, vaccine recipients had more.

The germline V and J ends were trimmed by 5 bases and 4 bases, with 16 bases remaining between them. Germline V gene data show CDR1 as SGHTA and CDR2 as FQGNSA. This CDR3 is 15 amino acids long. The method was immunoSEQ multiplex PCR; TCRdb's version includes in-frame clones alone and lacks a portion of them. The sample includes approximately 400,000 clones, 92% seen only once; the top ten take 3.9%. About this clone itself: Antigen: not known.

The chain uses TRBV7-2 and TRBJ2-3; a weak D match, TRBD2 (5 bases). Sequenced material: peripheral blood, taken after recovery from COVID-19. The TCR sequence derives from a human donor who had recovered from COVID-19. In DNA form, the CDR3 reads TGTGCCAGCAGCAGTCGCCCTCCCGGGGCAGATACGCAGTATTTT. It codes for CASSSRPPGADTQYF.